This TCR beta chain emerged from a study of cytomegalovirus exposure and HLA in healthy donors. Study background: The roughly 120 validation repertoires used the same platform as the 550 to 850 first-cohort repertoires (as reported by a later analysis).

Study results and limitations: Some public TCRs appeared in many individuals, while most sequences were rare. There were a few CMV-associated chains whose specificity for CMV antigens was confirmed in vitro.

V shed 5 bases, J shed 2 bases, and the junction held 7 bases outside the gene matches. The length of the CDR3 is 15 residues. Germline lookup yields CDR1 MDHEN and CDR2 SYDVKM. Sequenced by immunoSEQ multiplex PCR; TCRdb stores in-frame clones only, minus some. The table shows 160,000 or so clones, with around 86% occurring only once. As for this clone: Its antigen is as yet unknown.

V is TRBV28 and J is TRBJ1-2; TRBD1 aligns across 8 bases. This TCR was recovered from a man aged 18 to 30 in good health and CMV-seropositive. Sequencing was carried out using PBMCs. The CDR3 reads CASSLGQGPNYGYTF. Here the CDR3 DNA reads TGTGCCAGCAGTCTCGGACAGGGTCCGAACTATGGCTACACCTTC.